The clone carrying this T cell receptor (beta chain) was observed many times. Its matching antigen is unknown. TCRdb re-called the reads through MiXCR, storing one row per CDR3 protein. The profile shows around 450,000 distinct CDR3 sequences, about 11% of them singletons. The sample comes from a study of T cell repertoires in cytomegalovirus infection. Whole-study results and caveats: HLA-C-restricted TCR beta clonotypes specific for CMV led the ex vivo response. Adding up the frequency of public TCR beta families identified people who carried CMV plus the relevant HLA.

Germline assignment: CDR1 LGHNA and CDR2 YNFKEQ. The V and J ends lost 3 bases and 2 bases respectively, with 14 bases between them. The CDR3 has 16 amino acids. The clonotype comes from a human donor in good health (CMV status not recorded). Some clones in this sample may be carry-over from other donors' samples. Material for sequencing was PBMCs. The chain combines TRBV4-2 with TRBJ1-5, with a weak D call TRBD1 (6 bases). In DNA form, the CDR3 reads TGTGCCAGCAGCCAGGCCACAGGGTTTGGCAATCAGCCCCAGCATTTT. It specifies CASSQATGFGNQPQHF.